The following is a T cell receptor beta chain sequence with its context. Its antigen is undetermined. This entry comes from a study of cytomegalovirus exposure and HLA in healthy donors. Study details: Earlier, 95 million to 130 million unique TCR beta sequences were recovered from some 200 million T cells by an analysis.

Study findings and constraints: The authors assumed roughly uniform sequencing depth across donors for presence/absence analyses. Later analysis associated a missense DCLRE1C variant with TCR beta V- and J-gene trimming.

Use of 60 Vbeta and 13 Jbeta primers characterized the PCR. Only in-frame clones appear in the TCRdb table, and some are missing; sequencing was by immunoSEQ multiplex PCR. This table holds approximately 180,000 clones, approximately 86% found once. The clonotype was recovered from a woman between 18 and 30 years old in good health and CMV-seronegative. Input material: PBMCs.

The CDR3 bases are TGTGCCAGCCGTGAAGCCGGGACAGGGAGGACCGGGGAGCTGTTTTTT. Encoded protein: CASREAGTGRTGELFF. This chain links TRBV27 with TRBJ1-3; 9 nucleotides align to TRBD1. The J call may be faulty, since TRBJ2-2 better matches the DNA end. Germline-derived CDR1 and CDR2 are MNHEY and SMNVEV (reference sequence). CDR3 length: 16 amino acids.